These 15 T cell receptor beta chains were all obtained from the same sample, sequenced in a study of tumor and adjacent non-tumor tissue in lung cancer. No cell sorting was done before RNA was extracted from the tissue. The library came from three nested PCR rounds adapted from ARM-PCR protocols. MiXCR, applied by TCRdb to the multiplex PCR reads, yields one record per CDR3 protein. In the table there are approximately 86,000 distinct CDR3 sequences, around 70% of which are singletons. Material for sequencing was lung tumor tissue. The source of these receptors is a woman in her 40s with non-small cell lung cancer.

In regard to this clonotype: Since no conserved phenylalanine or tryptophan closes the CDR3, a read error is the likely cause. The genes are TRBV4-1 and TRBJ2-5, with 7 nucleotides matching TRBD1. This CDR3 has 17 amino acids. V trimming: 2 bases; J trimming: 2 bases; junction bases outside the gene matches: 11. From germline, CDR1 is MGHRA and CDR2 YSYEKL. This CDR3 is CASSQIGGTDYQETQYL. CDR3 nucleotide sequence: TGCGCCAGCAGCCAAATTGGTGGGACAGACTATCAAGAGACCCAGTACTTA.

Regarding this clonotype: A much larger clone lies a single base off, so this may be a read error. The chain is built from TRBV5-1 and TRBJ2-1; tentative D call: TRBD2 (5 bases). Looked up from germline, CDR1 is SGHRS and CDR2 is YFSETQ. The CDR3 is made up of 15 amino acids. The CDR3 DNA sequence: TGCGCCGGCAGCTTGGCGGGCTGGGCCTACAATGAGCAGTTCTTC. It codes for CAGSLAGWAYNEQFF.

Turning to this clonotype: An end of the junction differs from the germline gene, which may be a read error. V and J are TRBV12-3 or TRBV12-4 and TRBJ1-1, with 7 bases fitting TRBD1. The CDR3 consists of 14 residues. CDR3 nucleotides: TGTCCCAGCATTTTCACCTTGACAGGGATTGAAGCTTTCTTT. As protein: CPSIFTLTGIEAFF.

As to this clonotype: A junction end diverges from the germline sequence, so it may reflect a read error. V is TRBV11-2 and J is TRBJ2-1; D assignment may be TRBD1 or TRBD2 (5 bases each). Per the germline V gene, CDR1 is SGHAT and CDR2 is FQNNGV. CDR3 size: 16 residues. CDR3 in amino acids: CVSSLGPLTGRNGQFF. CDR3 DNA sequence: TGTGTCAGCAGCTTAGGGCCACTAACGGGGCGCAATGGGCAGTTCTTC.

Points on this clonotype: The junction does not match germline at one end; this may be a read error. The chain joins TRBV11-2 to TRBJ2-1, with 12 bases aligning to TRBD2. The CDR3 consists of 16 residues. From germline, CDR1 is SGHAT and CDR2 FQNNGV. The CDR3 DNA follows: TGTGCCAACAGCCCAGACGCTAGCGGGAGGGCCAGGAAGCAGATCTTC. The encoded protein is CANSPDASGRARKQIF.

Turning to this clonotype: At one of its ends the junction is not consistent with the germline gene, which may arise from a read error. V is TRBV11-2 and J is TRBJ2-3; possibly TRBD1 for D (6 bases). The CDR3 loop spans 14 amino acids. Per germline, CDR1 SGHAT and CDR2 FQNNGV. DNA of the CDR3: TGTCCCAGCAGCCACACGGGCATGGACAGTATGCAGTATTTT. Its protein product is CPSSHTGMDSMQYF.

Concerning this clonotype: This is likely a read error, given that the CDR3 carries no conserved phenylalanine or tryptophan at its end. The gene calls are TRBV6-1 and TRBJ2-1; 7 nucleotides align to TRBD2. With 6 bases clipped from V and 5 bases from J, the junction kept 13 bases outside the gene matches. Germline V lookup: CDR1 MNHNS, CDR2 SASEGT. The CDR3 has 16 residues. CDR3 nucleotide sequence: TGTGCCAGCAGCTTCTCCAGCGGGATGGCGAACAATGAGCAGTTCTAC. It is translated as CASSFSSGMANNEQFY.

This clonotype was observed at least ten times. This chain connects TRBV6-5 to TRBJ2-3, with 9 positions matching TRBD2. The CDR3 sequence is 16 residues long. V shed 5 bases and J 9 bases; nucleotides not matched to a gene: 15. Per germline, CDR1 MNHEY and CDR2 SVGAGI. The CDR3 DNA reads TGTGCCAGCAGTGGCTCTAAGCGGGGGGCCGCGGACACGCAGTATTTT. Translation: CASSGSKRGAADTQYF.

Of note for this clonotype: At one end the junction does not follow the germline gene, possibly because of a read error. This chain links TRBV29-1 with TRBJ1-6; 8 nucleotides align to TRBD1. Germline loops: CDR1 SQVTM, CDR2 ANQGSEA. The CDR3 is made up of 14 amino acids. The chain's CDR3 is CSARTGWDSSPFHF. The DNA of the CDR3 is TGCAGCGCCAGGACAGGGTGGGATAGTTCACCCTTCCACTTT. The variable domain in full, with the rest retrieved from reference TRBV29-1 and TRBJ1-6, is SAVISQKPSRDICQRGTSLTIQCQVDSQVTMMFWYRQQPGQSLTLIATANQGSEATYESGFVIDKFPISRPNLTFSTLTVSNMSPEDSSIYLCSARTGWDSSPFHFGNGTRLTVT.

The chain employs TRBV29-1 and TRBJ1-4; 7 bases fit TRBD1. The V gene's germline CDR1 is SQVTM and CDR2 ANQGSEA. J lost 4 bases, V lost 7 bases, and 6 bases had no gene match. The CDR3 length is 13 residues. The CDR3 DNA reads TGCAGCGGAGGACAGGCAATTAATGAAAAACTGTTTTTT. Translation: CSGGQAINEKLFF.

This clonotype was found once. The V call is TRBV2, the J call TRBJ2-3; D is undetermined. CDR3 length equals 14 residues. Trimming left V 5 bases short and J 1 base short, with 10 bases between. Germline V CDR1 and CDR2: SNHLY, FYNNEI. CDR3 region: CASSRGIRTDTQYF. As DNA, the CDR3 is TGTGCCAGCAGTCGAGGCATCCGCACAGATACGCAGTATTTT.

Concerning this clonotype: This may be a read error, as it is one base from a much larger clone. The CDR3 nucleotides are TGTGCCAGCAGCCTCAGCCAGAGGATTGATCGAAACACCATATATTTT. Amino acids: CASSLSQRIDRNTIYF. The chain recombines TRBV7-8 with TRBJ1-3, with unresolved D. The germline gives CDR1 SGHVS, CDR2 FQNEAQ. This CDR3 contains 16 residues. V gave up 5 bases and J gave up 5 bases, with 19 bases separating them.

Of note for this clonotype: Germline is not matched at one junction end, which may reflect a read error. The chain employs TRBV7-8 and TRBJ2-3, with D possibly TRBD2 on 6 matching bases. This CDR3 spans 14 amino acids. CDR1 and CDR2 (germline): SGHVS, FQNEAQ. This chain's CDR3 is CASSLSVGRTMQYF. CDR3 DNA sequence: TGTGCAAGCAGCTTATCCGTAGGAAGGACTATGCAGTATTTT. The full variable domain, its missing parts supplied by reference TRBV7-8 and TRBJ2-3, is GAGVSQSPRYKVAKRGQDVALRCDPISGHVSLFWYQQALGQGPEFLTYFQNEAQLDKSGLPSDRFFAERPEGSVSTLKIQRTQQEDSAVYLCASSLSVGRTMQYFGPGTRLTVL.

Many counts were recorded for this clonotype. This chain uses TRBV20-1 with TRBJ2-2, with D perhaps matching TRBD1 (6 bases). Germline V CDR1 and CDR2: DFQATT, SNEGSKA (reference sequence). CDR3 length: 15 amino acids. The germline V and J ends were trimmed by 0 bases and 7 bases, with 15 bases remaining between them. CDR3 bases: TGCAGTGCTAGAGACCGGGGACACCGGGGCGGGGAGCTGTTTTTT. Residues: CSARDRGHRGGELFF.

This clonotype has only one observation. An end of the junction does not agree with germline; a read error may underlie this. The rearrangement links TRBV11-2 to TRBJ2-7; D remains unclear. The germline V gene encodes CDR1 SGHAT and CDR2 FQNNGV. There are 11 residues in the CDR3. The CDR3 nucleotides are TGTGTCAGCAGAAAGAGCTACGAGGAGTACTTC. Translating it yields CVSRKSYEEYF.